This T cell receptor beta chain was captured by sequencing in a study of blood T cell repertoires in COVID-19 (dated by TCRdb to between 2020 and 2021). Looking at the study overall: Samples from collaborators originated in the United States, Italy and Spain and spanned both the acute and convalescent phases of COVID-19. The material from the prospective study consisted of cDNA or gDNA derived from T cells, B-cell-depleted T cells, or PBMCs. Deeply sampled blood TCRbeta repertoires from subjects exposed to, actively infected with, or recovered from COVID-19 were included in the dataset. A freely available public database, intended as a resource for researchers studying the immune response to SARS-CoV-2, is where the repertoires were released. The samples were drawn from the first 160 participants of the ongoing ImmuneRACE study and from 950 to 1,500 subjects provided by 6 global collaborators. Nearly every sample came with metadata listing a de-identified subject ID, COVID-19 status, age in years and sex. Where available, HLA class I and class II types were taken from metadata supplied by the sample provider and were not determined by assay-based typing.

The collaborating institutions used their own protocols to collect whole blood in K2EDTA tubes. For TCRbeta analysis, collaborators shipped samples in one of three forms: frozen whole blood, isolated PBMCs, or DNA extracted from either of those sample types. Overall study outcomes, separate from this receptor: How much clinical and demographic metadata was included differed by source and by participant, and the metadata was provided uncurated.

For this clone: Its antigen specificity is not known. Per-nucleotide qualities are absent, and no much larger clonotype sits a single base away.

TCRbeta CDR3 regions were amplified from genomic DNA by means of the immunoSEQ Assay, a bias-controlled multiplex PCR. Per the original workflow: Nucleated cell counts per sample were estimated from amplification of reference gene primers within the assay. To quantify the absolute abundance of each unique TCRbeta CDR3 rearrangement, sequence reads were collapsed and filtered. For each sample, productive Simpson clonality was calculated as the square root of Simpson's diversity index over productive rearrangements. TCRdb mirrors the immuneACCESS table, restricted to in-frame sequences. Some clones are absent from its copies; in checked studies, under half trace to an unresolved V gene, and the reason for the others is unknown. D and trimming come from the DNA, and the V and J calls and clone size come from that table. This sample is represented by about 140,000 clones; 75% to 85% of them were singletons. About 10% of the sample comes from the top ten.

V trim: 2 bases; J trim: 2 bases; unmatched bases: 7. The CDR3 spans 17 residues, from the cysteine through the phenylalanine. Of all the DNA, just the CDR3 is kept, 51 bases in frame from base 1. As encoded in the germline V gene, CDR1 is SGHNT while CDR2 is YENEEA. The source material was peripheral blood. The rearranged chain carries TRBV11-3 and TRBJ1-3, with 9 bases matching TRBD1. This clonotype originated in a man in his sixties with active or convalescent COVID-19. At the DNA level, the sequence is TGTGCCAGCAGCTTATGGGGACAGGGATCGACTGGAAACACCATATATTTT. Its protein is CASSLWGQGSTGNTIYF.